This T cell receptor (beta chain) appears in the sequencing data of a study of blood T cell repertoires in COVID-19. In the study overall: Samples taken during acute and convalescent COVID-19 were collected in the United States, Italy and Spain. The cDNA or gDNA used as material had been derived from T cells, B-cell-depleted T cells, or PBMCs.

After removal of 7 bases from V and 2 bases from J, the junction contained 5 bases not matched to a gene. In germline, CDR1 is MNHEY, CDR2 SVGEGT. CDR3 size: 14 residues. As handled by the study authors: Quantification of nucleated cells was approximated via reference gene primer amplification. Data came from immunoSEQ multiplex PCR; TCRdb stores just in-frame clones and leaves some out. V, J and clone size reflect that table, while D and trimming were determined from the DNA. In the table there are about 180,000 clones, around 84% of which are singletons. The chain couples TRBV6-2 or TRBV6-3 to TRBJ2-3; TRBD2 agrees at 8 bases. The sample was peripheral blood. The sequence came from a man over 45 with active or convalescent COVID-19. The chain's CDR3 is CASTPLADTDTQYF. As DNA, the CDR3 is TGTGCCAGCACCCCACTAGCGGACACAGATACGCAGTATTTT.